Below are 21 T cell receptor beta chains sequenced from a single sample in a study of response to subunit inactivated influenza vaccine. One entry per CDR3 protein, called by TCRdb with MiXCR from the RT-PCR reads. The top ten clones hold under 2.5% of a sample with about 480,000 distinct CDR3 sequences, less than 30% of them seen once. The source was CD4+ T cells sorted from PBMCs, collected about 5 days after vaccination. These receptors were obtained from a man in his fifties who received an inactivated influenza vaccine.

This clonotype was picked up many times. The chain recombines TRBV7-2 with TRBJ2-5; TRBD2 matches 8 bases. Germline V gene data show CDR1 as SGHTA and CDR2 as FQGNSA. This CDR3 contains 16 residues. V shed 1 base and J 5 bases; nucleotides not matched to a gene: 9. In nucleotides, the CDR3 is TGTGCCAGCAGCTTAGGGTTGACGGGAGGGCCCGAGACCCAGTACTTC. Protein: CASSLGLTGGPETQYF. The complete variable domain, with remaining parts taken from reference TRBV7-2 and TRBJ2-5, reads GAGVSQSPSNKVTEKGKDVELRCDPISGHTALYWYRQSLGQGLEFLIYFQGNSAPDKSGLPSDRFSAERTGGSVSTLTIQRTQQEDSAVYLCASSLGLTGGPETQYFGPGTRLLVL.

The chain couples TRBV5-1 to TRBJ1-4; a possible D gene is TRBD1 (5 bases). The germline gives CDR1 SGHRS, CDR2 YFSETQ. This CDR3 spans 15 amino acids. V lost 0 bases and J lost 8, with 14 bases in between. CDR3 in amino acids: CASSLAQGIGEKLFF. In nucleotides, the CDR3 is TGCGCCAGCAGCTTGGCCCAGGGAATTGGAGAAAAACTGTTTTTT.

Worth noting for this clonotype: The conserved phenylalanine or tryptophan normally closing the CDR3 is absent here, so this likely arose from a read error. The DNA is left out, because the CDR3 cannot be placed on it with certainty; the CDR3 is given as TCRdb lists it. The chain recombines TRBV5-4 with TRBJ2-1; TRBD2 is the table's D call and was not checked against the DNA. The CDR3 spans 13 amino acids, including both terminal residues. Per germline, CDR1 SGHNT and CDR2 YYREEE (reference sequence). This chain's CDR3 is CASSRGLGGLREG.

This clonotype was observed a handful of times. CDR3 in DNA: TGCAGTGCTAGAGATTGGAGACAGGGAAGCCCCGAAGCTTTCTTT. Its protein product is CSARDWRQGSPEAFF. The chain uses TRBV20-1 and TRBJ1-1; TRBD1 matches at 7 bases. The trim removed 0 bases at V and 8 bases at J, leaving 12 bases unmatched. The CDR3 has 15 residues. Germline V gives CDR1 DFQATT, CDR2 SNEGSKA (reference sequence).

This clonotype turned up a few times. This chain links TRBV12-3 or TRBV12-4 with TRBJ1-4; D is unclear. This CDR3 contains 14 residues. With 3 bases removed from V and 5 bases from J, the gap between germline ends came to 10 bases. CDR3 sequence: CASSFGKANEKLFF. CDR3 in DNA: TGTGCCAGCAGTTTTGGAAAGGCAAATGAAAAACTGTTTTTT.

The rearrangement uses TRBV3-1 and TRBJ2-5, with D hard to call. This CDR3 has 11 residues. Germline V CDR1 and CDR2: LGHDT, YNNKEL (reference sequence). V lost 0 bases and J lost 7, with 3 bases in between. The CDR3 loop reads CASSQERTQYF. CDR3 nucleotides: TGTGCCAGCAGCCAAGAGAGGACCCAGTACTTC.

The CDR3 loop is CASSHRTGGGTDTQYF. In DNA form, the CDR3 reads TGTGCCAGCAGCCACCGGACAGGGGGCGGCACAGATACGCAGTATTTT. The genes are TRBV3-1 and TRBJ2-3, with 11 bases identical to TRBD1. CDR3 size: 16 residues. After removal of 3 bases from V and 1 base from J, the junction contained 3 bases not matched to a gene. The germline CDR1 and CDR2 sequences are LGHDT and YNNKEL (reference sequence).

J is TRBJ2-1 and V is TRBV12-3 or TRBV12-4, with D hard to call. The CDR3 runs 10 residues. Trimming pared 5 bases from V and 9 bases from J, leaving 5 bases between. The CDR3 DNA is TGTGCCAGCAGTCTCAGTGAGCAGTTCTTC. Residues: CASSLSEQFF.

In this sample, this clonotype turned up once. The chain combines TRBV7-2 with TRBJ2-7, with 7 bases matching TRBD1. In germline, CDR1 is SGHTA, CDR2 FQGNSA. V shed 1 base and J 3 bases; nucleotides not matched to a gene: 3. The CDR3 runs to 14 residues. The CDR3 sequence: CASSLGTGFYEQYF. The DNA for the CDR3 is TGTGCCAGCAGCTTAGGGACAGGATTCTACGAGCAGTACTTC.

The chain recombines TRBV18 with TRBJ2-7; 12 bases agree with TRBD1. Germline V gene sequence: CDR1 KGHSH, CDR2 LQKENI. This CDR3 comprises 15 residues. V trimming: 5 bases; J trimming: 6 bases; junction bases outside the gene matches: 8. The CDR3 nucleotides are TGTGCCAGCTCAGCATCCGGGACAGGGGGCCGCGAGCAGTACTTC. Protein product: CASSASGTGGREQYF.

The chain employs TRBV21-1 and TRBJ2-7; the DNA was not used to check the table's D call, TRBD2. TRBV21-1 is marked as a pseudogene. The CDR3 is 14 residues long. CDR3 DNA sequence: TGTGCCAGCAGCAATCGGGGGTGGGCGTACGAGCAGTACTTC. Translating gives CASSNRGWAYEQYF.

The chain is built from TRBV29-1 and TRBJ2-1; D possibly corresponds to TRBD2 (6 bases). V was cut by 7 bases and J by 8 bases, with 18 bases left in between. Germline CDR1 is SQVTM and CDR2 is ANQGSEA. This CDR3 contains 13 residues. In DNA form, the CDR3 reads TGCAGCGCCGTATCGGCGGGGCAATATGAGCAGTTCTTC. Translating it yields CSAVSAGQYEQFF.

In its sample, this clonotype was seen a few times. This rearrangement joins TRBV10-2 to TRBJ2-7, with 9 bases matching TRBD2. The junction had 7 bases not matched to a gene; V was cut back by 1 base and J by 6 bases. This CDR3 has 15 residues. Germline CDR1 WSHSY, CDR2 SAAADI. CDR3 region: CASSELAGAVVEQYF. In nucleotides, the CDR3 is TGCGCCAGCAGTGAGTTAGCGGGGGCTGTTGTCGAGCAGTACTTC.

This clonotype appeared a few times. The rearrangement links TRBV18 to TRBJ2-3, with D unresolved. Trimming pared 2 bases from V and 2 bases from J, leaving 17 bases between. Germline V lookup: CDR1 KGHSH, CDR2 LQKENI. The CDR3 totals 17 residues. The DNA for the CDR3 is TGTGCCAGCTCACCAGGATTCAGACCCATCAACACAGATACGCAGTATTTT. This codes for CASSPGFRPINTDTQYF. Full variable domain (outside the CDR3, taken from reference TRBV18 and TRBJ2-3): NAGVMQNPRHLVRRRGQEARLRCSPMKGHSHVYWYRQLPEEGLKFMVYLQKENIIDESGMPKERFSAEFPKEGPSILRIQQVVRGDSAAYFCASSPGFRPINTDTQYFGPGTRLTVL.

V and J are TRBV7-6 and TRBJ2-2, with 10 bases lining up with TRBD2. The CDR3 contains 15 residues. The V gene end was trimmed by 1 base and the J gene end by 4 bases; junction bases not matched to a gene: 0. The V gene's germline CDR1 is SGHVS and CDR2 FNYEAQ. The CDR3 loop reads CASSLERGGTGELFF. Here the CDR3 DNA reads TGTGCCAGCAGCTTAGAGCGGGGGGGCACCGGGGAGCTGTTTTTT.

This clonotype was seen only a few times. This chain uses TRBV7-2 with TRBJ2-1, with 9 bases aligning to TRBD2. V was pared by 5 bases and J by 2 bases, with 10 bases of the junction left unmatched. This CDR3 contains 17 residues. Germline CDR1 reads SGHTA; CDR2 reads FQGNSA. The CDR3 region is CASSQMGGGGAYNEQFF. The CDR3 DNA reads as TGTGCCAGCAGCCAAATGGGCGGCGGGGGGGCCTACAATGAGCAGTTCTTC.

V gene TRBV9 combines with J gene TRBJ2-3; D gene unclear. The germline V gene has CDR1 SGDLS and CDR2 YYNGEE. Trimming stripped 1 base from V and 1 base from J, with 7 bases between. This CDR3 is 14 amino acids long. The CDR3 DNA reads TGTGCCAGCAGCGTACACTCCCGCACAGATACGCAGTATTTT. Residues: CASSVHSRTDTQYF. Based on the CDR3 plus reference TRBV9 and TRBJ2-3, the full variable domain is DSGVTQTPKHLITATGQRVTLRCSPRSGDLSVYWYQQSLDQGLQFLIQYYNGEERAKGNILERFSAQQFPDLHSELNLSSLELGDSALYFCASSVHSRTDTQYFGPGTRLTVL.

The rearrangement links TRBV4-3 to TRBJ2-7; 8 bases agree with TRBD2. The J segment lost 3 bases and the V segment lost 2 bases, leaving 3 bases of the junction unmatched. Germline V lookup: CDR1 LGHNA, CDR2 YSLEER. The CDR3 totals 14 residues. For the CDR3, the DNA is TGCGCCAGCAGCCAAAGCGGGGGCGGCTACGAGCAGTACTTC. Its translation is CASSQSGGGYEQYF.

This rearrangement joins TRBV7-8 to TRBJ2-7, with D perhaps TRBD1 (5 bases). The V gene lost 2 bases and the J gene lost 7 bases, with 21 bases spanning the gap. The CDR3 spans 16 residues. Germline CDR1 and CDR2: SGHVS and FQNEAQ. CDR3 sequence: CASSLIGRTGLFEQYF. Written as DNA, the CDR3 is TGTGCCAGCAGCTTAATTGGCCGCACAGGTTTGTTTGAGCAGTACTTC.

There are a few counts of this clonotype. J is TRBJ2-3 and V is TRBV7-2; tentatively, D is TRBD1 (5 bases). The CDR3 contains 14 residues. CDR1 and CDR2 (germline): SGHTA, FQGNSA. V was cut by 8 bases and J by 0 bases, with 12 bases left in between. The CDR3: CASVERGSTDTQYF. The CDR3 DNA follows: TGTGCCAGCGTCGAAAGGGGTAGCACAGATACGCAGTATTTT.

This clonotype was observed a handful of times. This sequence joins TRBV20-1 and TRBJ2-6; 8 bases agree with TRBD1. The CDR3 totals 17 residues. Germline trimming cut 3 bases from V and 4 bases from J; bases unmatched to any gene: 11. Germline-derived CDR1 and CDR2 are DFQATT and SNEGSKA (reference sequence). The CDR3 DNA reads as TGCAGTGCTAGGACGGGACAGGCAGTTACGGGGGCCAACGTCCTGACTTTC. This sequence encodes CSARTGQAVTGANVLTF.